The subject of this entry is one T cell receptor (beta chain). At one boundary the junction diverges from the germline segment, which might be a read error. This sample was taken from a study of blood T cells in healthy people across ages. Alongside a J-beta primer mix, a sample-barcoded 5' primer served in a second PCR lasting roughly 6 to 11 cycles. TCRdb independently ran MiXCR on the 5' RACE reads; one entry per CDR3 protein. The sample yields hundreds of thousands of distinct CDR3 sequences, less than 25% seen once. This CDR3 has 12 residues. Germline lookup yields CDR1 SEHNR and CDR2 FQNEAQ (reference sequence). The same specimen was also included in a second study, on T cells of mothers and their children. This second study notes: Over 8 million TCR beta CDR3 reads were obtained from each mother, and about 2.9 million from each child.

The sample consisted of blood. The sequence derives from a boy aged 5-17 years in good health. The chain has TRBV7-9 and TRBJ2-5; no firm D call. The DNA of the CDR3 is TGTGCCAGCAGCTTGGGTTTGAACGAGCAGTGCTTC. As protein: CASSLGLNEQCF.